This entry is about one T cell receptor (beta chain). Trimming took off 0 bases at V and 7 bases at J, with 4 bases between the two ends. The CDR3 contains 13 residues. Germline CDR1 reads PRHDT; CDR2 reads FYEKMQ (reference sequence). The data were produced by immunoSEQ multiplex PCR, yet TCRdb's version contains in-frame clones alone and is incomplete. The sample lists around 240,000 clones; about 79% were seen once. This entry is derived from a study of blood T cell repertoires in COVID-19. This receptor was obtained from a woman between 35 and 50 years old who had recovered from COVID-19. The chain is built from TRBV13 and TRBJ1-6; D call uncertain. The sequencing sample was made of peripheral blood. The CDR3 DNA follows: TGTGCCAGCAGCTTAGGGCGGAATTCACCCCTCCACTTT. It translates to CASSLGRNSPLHF.